The source of this T cell receptor (beta chain) is a study of blood T cell repertoires in COVID-19. Study background: There were acute and convalescent COVID-19 samples, and they came from the United States, Italy and Spain. T cells, B-cell-depleted T cells, or PBMCs supplied cDNA or gDNA.

Assignment of participants to cohorts was predicated upon participant-reported clinical history. Per the original data handling: Amplifying reference gene primers gave estimates of nucleated cell counts. Sequencing used immunoSEQ multiplex PCR; TCRdb keeps in-frame clones, though not all of them. V, J and clone size are taken as reported in that table, and D and trimming were inferred from the DNA itself. The sample holds about 240,000 clones, roughly 87% seen once. CDR3 length: 12 amino acids. Germline assignment: CDR1 SGDLS and CDR2 YYNGEE. With 0 bases removed from V and 6 bases from J, the gap between germline ends came to 4 bases.

Material for sequencing was PBMCs or T cells enriched from blood (not recorded which). The sequence was collected from a woman between 25 and 40 years old with acute COVID-19. The V gene is TRBV9, the J gene TRBJ1-3; D is undetermined. The CDR3 DNA reads as TGTGCCAGCAGCGTAGGAGAAAACACCATATATTTT. Its translation is CASSVGENTIYF.